This T cell receptor (beta chain) came from a study of response to subunit inactivated influenza vaccine. The CDR3 sequence is 16 residues long. Germline CDR1 is LGHDT and CDR2 is YNNKEL (reference sequence). V lost 4 bases and J 4 bases, leaving 18 bases between the germline ends. This clonotype was seen more than once but under ten times. TCRdb reprocessed the RT-PCR reads via MiXCR and lists one record per CDR3 protein. The top ten clones hold around 2.8% of a sample with 500,000 to 550,000 distinct CDR3 sequences, approximately 20% of them seen once. This same sample was also taken into another study, of T cells expressing NK-cell markers. That investigation notes: A 5'RACE template switching approach incorporating UMIs was used to make TCR beta cDNA. It was from sorted CD3+CD56+NKG2C+, CD3+CD56+NKG2C- and CD3+CD56-NKG2C+ T cells that TCR beta repertoires came. Sequencing covered eight donors, seven HCMV-seropositive and one seronegative. These clonotypes, the leaders elsewhere, also led the CD3+CD56-NKG2C+ fraction in several donors.

The chain is built from TRBV3-1 and TRBJ2-3; D unclear. The source material was CD4+ T cells sorted from PBMCs, sampled roughly 12 days after vaccination. The origin of this receptor is a man aged 45 to 65 who received an inactivated influenza vaccine. The CDR3 nucleotides are TGTGCCAGCAGCCCCCAATCCTCCATTTTCCCAGATACGCAGTATTTT. Translating gives CASSPQSSIFPDTQYF.